These 7 T cell receptor beta chains came from one sample sequenced in a study of blood T cell repertoires in COVID-19. The method was immunoSEQ multiplex PCR; TCRdb's version includes in-frame clones alone and lacks a portion of them. Of some 300,000 clones listed, approximately 90% are singletons. Specimen: PBMCs or T cells enriched from blood (not recorded which). These receptor sequences come from a woman in her sixties or seventies in a cohort exposed to, infected with or recovered from COVID-19 (not recorded which).

The chain employs TRBV19 and TRBJ1-2; D perhaps matches TRBD1 (6 bases). Looked up from germline, CDR1 is LNHDA and CDR2 is SQIVND (reference sequence). V lost 7 bases, J lost 6 bases, and 12 bases lay in between. This CDR3 contains 12 residues. The CDR3 DNA is TGTGCCAGTACTACAGGGTTTGATGGCTACACCTTC. Its protein is CASTTGFDGYTF.

The V gene is TRBV9, the J gene TRBJ2-1; TRBD2 aligns across 7 bases. CDR1 SGDLS and CDR2 YYNGEE come from the germline V gene. The V gene end was trimmed by 4 bases and the J gene end by 5 bases; junction bases not matched to a gene: 9. This CDR3 is 15 amino acids long. CDR3 sequence reads: CASSSRAGSNNEQFF. CDR3 DNA sequence: TGTGCCAGCAGCTCGAGAGCGGGATCCAACAATGAGCAGTTCTTC.

CDR3 residues: CASRGQGGETQYF. Here the CDR3 DNA reads TGTGCCAGCAGGGGACAGGGAGGGGAGACCCAGTACTTC. The chain carries TRBV2 and TRBJ2-5; 9 nucleotides match TRBD1. The germline gives CDR1 SNHLY, CDR2 FYNNEI. CDR3 length equals 13 residues. V was pared by 6 bases and J by 5 bases, with 4 bases of the junction left unmatched.

J is TRBJ1-3 and V is TRBV19; no reliable D call. CDR1 and CDR2 from the germline V gene are LNHDA and SQIVND (reference sequence). CDR3 length: 13 amino acids. V gave up 3 bases and J gave up 9 bases, with 12 bases separating them. The CDR3: CASSISGSFTIYF. CDR3 bases: TGTGCCAGTAGTATCAGCGGATCGTTCACCATATATTTT.

The rearrangement joins TRBV27 to TRBJ2-7; D is unclear. Trimming took off 3 bases at V and 7 bases at J, with 13 bases between the two ends. The CDR3 length is 13 residues. The germline V gene has CDR1 MNHEY and CDR2 SMNVEV (reference sequence). DNA for the CDR3: TGTGCCAGCAGTTTGAACGTCCAGAGGGAGCAGTACTTC. It specifies CASSLNVQREQYF.

The chain is built from TRBV2 and TRBJ2-3, with D perhaps TRBD1 (5 bases). V was trimmed by 7 bases and J by 2 bases, leaving 7 bases between them. Germline V gene sequence: CDR1 SNHLY, CDR2 FYNNEI. This CDR3 is built from 12 residues. Here the CDR3 reads CASKTDTDTQYF. The CDR3 DNA reads as TGTGCCAGCAAGACAGACACAGATACGCAGTATTTT.

This chain links TRBV27 with TRBJ1-1; D unresolved. The CDR3 is made up of 12 amino acids. V shed 4 bases and J shed 2 bases, with 5 bases lying between them. Germline V gene sequence: CDR1 MNHEY, CDR2 SMNVEV (reference sequence). CDR3 amino acids: CASSSTNTEAFF. The CDR3 DNA sequence: TGTGCCAGCAGTTCAACTAACACTGAAGCTTTCTTT.